Reported below is one TCR beta chain. No antigen is known for it. No base qualities exist here, and no much larger clone lies one base off it. To prepare the library, the immunoSEQ multiplex PCR assay was applied. For TCR sequencing, RNA was extracted from every sample and reverse transcribed into cDNA to serve as template. SuperScript III was used to make first-strand cDNA, primed with a 2:1 mix of oligo-dT and random hexamers. A synthetic immune receptor repertoire was used to measure amplification bias, and any remaining bias was corrected computationally. As for the authors' bioinformatics: After raw reads were preprocessed to remove errors, the CDR3 was defined following IMGT conventions as running from the conserved cysteine to phenylalanine. Clonality was calculated as 1 minus Shannon entropy normalized by log2 of the number of productive unique TCRs. Whether each scalp clone was CD4 or CD8 was inferred by checking scalp TCRbeta sequences against the CD4 and CD8 repertoires from sorted blood. The source is immuneACCESS, and TCRdb retained only in-frame sequences with V and J called. Part of the clones is not carried over; for the studies checked, unresolved V genes explain less than half of this, and the remainder is unexplained. That table furnishes V, J and clone size, whereas the DNA furnished D and trimming. Here the sample has about 130,000 clones; roughly 50% occur a single time. Around 20% of the sample belongs to the ten largest clones.

These data come from a study of CD8+ T cells in alopecia areata (dated by TCRdb to the late 2010s). General notes on the study: The treated patients, all with moderate-to-severe alopecia areata, were enrolled in an open-label pilot trial of oral tofacitinib given at 5 to 10 mg twice daily. Biopsies were taken from tofacitinib-treated patients at baseline and again at 4 and 24 weeks into treatment, and several of those patients also had a later scalp biopsy. In both human patients and the C3H/HeJ mouse model, the study applied high-throughput TCRbeta sequencing to look at T cell clonal expansion in alopecia areata. immunoSEQ multiplex PCR using 35 Vbeta forward primers and 13 Jbeta reverse primers was used to amplify TCRbeta CDR3 regions. Patients received tofacitinib for 6 to 18 months and were then followed off drug for 6 months to check for delayed response and recurrence. On the human side, TCRbeta sequencing was run on scalp tissue and on sorted CD4+ and CD8+ peripheral blood T cells from healthy controls and from alopecia areata patients with either patchy or totalis/universalis disease. The RNA source kit depended on sample type: the PAXgene miRNA kit for fixed scalp, the miRNeasy kit for PBMCs, and the RNeasy kit for mouse skin. Scalp clonality was compared among normal scalp (n=4), patchy alopecia areata scalp (n=8), and alopecia totalis/universalis scalp (n=8).

Read against the paper, the sample's time point label means: baseline before oral tofacitinib. Lesional scalp punch biopsies and peripheral blood were obtained from alopecia areata patients. PBMCs were separated by density centrifugation and stained for CD3, CD4 and CD8, after which CD4+ and CD8+ T cells were sorted on a FACSAria. The junction shows trimming of 5 bases on V and 4 bases on J, and the gene matches do not reach 6 bases of it. The germline V gene (reference sequence) specifies MNHEY as CDR1 and SMNVEV as CDR2. Taken from cysteine to phenylalanine, the CDR3 has 15 residues. Only the CDR3 portion is preserved as DNA: 45 bases, with reading frame beginning at the first base. General findings and caveats noted by the study authors: Unlike mouse skin, where gammadelta T cells dominate, normal human skin contains resident alphabeta T cells that get sequenced too, which complicates analysis of the scalp TCR repertoire. TCR sequences shared between patients were less clear than in mice, possibly partly because of HLA diversity in the patient population. Lesional scalp, especially in alopecia totalis/universalis, showed higher clonality and more expanded CD8+ clones than normal scalp, suggesting antigenic drive.

This sequence was found in a human donor with alopecia areata. The sequencing here drew on CD8+ T cells sorted from blood, taken at week 0. The receptor chain draws on TRBV27 and TRBJ2-2; 8 bases in the middle match TRBD1. The DNA reads TGTGCCAGCAGTCTAAGACAGGGGATCACCGGGGAGCTGTTTTTT. The resulting protein is CASSLRQGITGELFF.